These 24 T cell receptor beta chains originate from one sample sequenced in a study of blood T cell repertoires in COVID-19. TCRdb keeps only in-frame clones here, not all; method: immunoSEQ multiplex PCR. The sample includes fewer than 250,000 clones, approximately 83% of them seen just once. Material: PBMCs or T cells enriched from blood (not recorded which). The receptors derive from a woman aged 40 to 50 who had been exposed to COVID-19.

The rearrangement links TRBV28 to TRBJ1-2; weak D call: TRBD1 (6 bases). The CDR3 extends over 16 amino acids. Germline values: CDR1 MDHEN, CDR2 SYDVKM. The V gene lost 4 bases and the J gene lost 1 base, with 16 bases spanning the gap. The CDR3 here is CASSSGDLRLNYGYTF. The CDR3 DNA is TGTGCCAGCAGTTCAGGGGACCTCCGCCTTAACTATGGCTACACCTTC.

The genes are TRBV15 and TRBJ1-5, with D possibly matching TRBD1 (6 bases). The V end lost 0 bases, the J end lost 9 bases, and 12 bases lay between the germline ends. In germline, CDR1 is LNHNV, CDR2 YYDKDF (reference sequence). There are 14 residues in the CDR3. CDR3 sequence: CATSRDGGARPQHF. The CDR3 bases are TGTGCCACCAGCAGAGATGGGGGGGCCCGGCCCCAGCATTTT.

This sequence joins TRBV9 and TRBJ1-1; D perhaps matches TRBD1 (6 bases). Trimming left V 0 bases short and J 1 base short, with 16 bases between. The CDR3 sequence is 17 residues long. Per germline, CDR1 SGDLS and CDR2 YYNGEE. The chain's CDR3 is CASSVASTGLANTEAFF. In nucleotides, the CDR3 is TGTGCCAGCAGCGTAGCGTCGACAGGCCTTGCGAACACTGAAGCTTTCTTT.

V usage is TRBV19 and J usage is TRBJ1-5; D uncertain. In germline, CDR1 is LNHDA, CDR2 SQIVND (reference sequence). V dropped 1 base and J dropped 4 bases, with 17 bases sitting between them. The CDR3 totals 17 residues. CDR3 sequence (DNA): TGTGCCAGTAGTATAGCCCCCTACCGTAGAAATAATCAGCCCCAGCATTTT. It translates to CASSIAPYRRNNQPQHF.

J is TRBJ1-1 and V is TRBV11-2; possible D gene TRBD1, 5 bases. This CDR3 has 13 residues. Trimming stripped 8 bases from V and 6 bases from J, with 16 bases between. Germline assignment: CDR1 SGHAT and CDR2 FQNNGV. Written as DNA, the CDR3 is TGTGCCAGCTTGCGGGTTGGGGGGGCTGAAGCTTTCTTT. It codes for CASLRVGGAEAFF.

The V call is TRBV5-4, the J call TRBJ1-4, with 7 bases identical to TRBD1. This CDR3 spans 15 amino acids. Germline CDR1 SGHNT, CDR2 YYREEE (reference sequence). V lost 0 bases to trimming and J lost 3 bases; unmatched junction nucleotides: 2. The CDR3, as DNA: TGTGCCAGCAGCTTGGCGGGACAGTCTAATGAAAAACTGTTTTTT. This gives the protein CASSLAGQSNEKLFF.

The chain combines TRBV2 with TRBJ2-3; 9 nucleotides match TRBD1. The CDR3 contains 15 residues. Per the germline V gene, CDR1 is SNHLY and CDR2 is FYNNEI. Germline trimming cut 4 bases from V and 1 base from J; bases unmatched to any gene: 3. Here the CDR3 reads CASSGRDRGTDTQYF. CDR3 DNA sequence: TGTGCCAGCAGTGGCCGGGACAGGGGCACAGATACGCAGTATTTT.

V usage is TRBV3-1 (or the pseudogene TRBV3-2) and J usage is TRBJ2-5, with 11 nucleotides matching TRBD1. Germline CDR1 and CDR2: LGHDT and YNNKEL (reference sequence). The CDR3 is 15 amino acids. The V and J ends lost 4 bases and 2 bases, in that order; junction bases with no gene match: 3. CDR3 sequence: CASSLGTGGQETQYF. The DNA for the CDR3 is TGTGCCAGCAGCCTCGGGACAGGGGGACAAGAGACCCAGTACTTC.

The chain couples TRBV12-5 to TRBJ2-5; 7 positions agree with TRBD2. V shed 6 bases and J 4 bases; nucleotides not matched to a gene: 5. This CDR3 has 13 residues. CDR1 and CDR2 (germline): LGHNT, FRNRAP. Here the CDR3 reads CASGRLAPETQYF. CDR3 DNA: TGTGCTAGTGGCCGACTAGCTCCAGAGACCCAGTACTTC.

The CDR3 coding sequence is TGTGCCACCAGTGATAACCGGGACAGGGGGTCCACCGGGGAGCTGTTTTTT. Amino acids: CATSDNRDRGSTGELFF. The chain has TRBV24-1 and TRBJ2-2; 11 bases line up with TRBD1. The ends lost 3 bases at V and 4 bases at J; junction bases unmatched: 6. The CDR3 sequence is 17 residues long. CDR1 and CDR2 from the germline V gene are KGHDR and SFDVKD.

The chain links TRBV10-3 to TRBJ1-1; a weak D match, TRBD1 (6 bases). The CDR3 covers 14 residues. Between the trimmed V and J ends, which lost 4 bases and 1 base, there was a span of 10 bases. Germline loops: CDR1 ENHRY, CDR2 SYGVKD. This CDR3 is CAISGGQKNTEAFF. The CDR3 DNA reads as TGTGCCATCAGTGGGGGGCAGAAGAACACTGAAGCTTTCTTT.

The V gene is TRBV10-3, the J gene TRBJ1-2, with D possibly TRBD1 on 5 matching bases. Trimming cost V 8 bases and J 7 bases, with 14 bases left between them. Germline V CDR1 and CDR2: ENHRY, SYGVKD. The CDR3 has 12 amino acids. The CDR3 region is CAIGAQVGGYTF. CDR3 coding DNA: TGTGCCATCGGGGCCCAGGTGGGTGGCTACACCTTC.

In nucleotides, the CDR3 is TGCGCCAGCAGCGTCCAGGGAAACACCGGGGAGCTGTTTTTT. As protein: CASSVQGNTGELFF. This sequence joins TRBV5-1 and TRBJ2-2, with TRBD1 as a possible D gene (5 bases). Germline V lookup: CDR1 SGHRS, CDR2 YFSETQ. The V end lost 4 bases, the J end lost 2 bases, and 9 bases lay between the germline ends. This CDR3 is 14 amino acids long.

The genes are TRBV7-6 and TRBJ2-5; 13 bases are shared with TRBD2. The CDR3 is made up of 17 amino acids. V lost 3 bases to trimming and J lost 5 bases; unmatched junction nucleotides: 9. Germline assignment: CDR1 SGHVS and CDR2 FNYEAQ. The CDR3 region is CASSFASGTSGAETQYF. The CDR3 region has the DNA TGTGCCAGCAGCTTTGCTTCGGGGACTAGCGGGGCGGAGACCCAGTACTTC.

The gene calls are TRBV4-2 and TRBJ2-1; weak D call: TRBD1 (6 bases). The germline gives CDR1 LGHNA, CDR2 YNFKEQ. V shed 0 bases and J shed 8 bases, with 11 bases lying between them. The CDR3 totals 14 residues. The CDR3: CASSQEPAGDEQFF. The CDR3 DNA reads TGTGCCAGCAGCCAAGAACCAGCAGGGGATGAGCAGTTCTTC.

The V call is TRBV6-2 or TRBV6-3, the J call TRBJ2-1; 8 bases agree with TRBD2. CDR1 and CDR2 from the germline V gene are MNHEY and SVGEGT. The CDR3 loop spans 17 amino acids. V dropped 6 bases and J dropped 2; count of bases not matched to a gene: 12. The CDR3 loop reads CASSEREPGLAYNEQFF. The CDR3 DNA follows: TGTGCCAGCAGCGAAAGAGAACCGGGACTAGCCTACAATGAGCAGTTCTTC.

V and J are TRBV6-5 and TRBJ2-3; D remains unclear. CDR3 length equals 14 residues. V was cut by 4 bases and J by 2 bases, with 10 bases left in between. CDR1 is MNHEY and CDR2 is SVGAGI in the germline V gene. CDR3 in DNA: TGTGCCAGCAGTTCCTATTTCAACACAGATACGCAGTATTTT. Residues: CASSSYFNTDTQYF.

This chain uses TRBV20-1 with TRBJ1-4; D ambiguous. Trimming stripped 3 bases from V and 8 bases from J, with 13 bases between. This CDR3 has 13 amino acids. The germline gives CDR1 DFQATT, CDR2 SNEGSKA (reference sequence). The CDR3 loop is CSASGRAGEKLFF. The DNA for the CDR3 is TGCAGTGCTAGTGGGAGGGCTGGGGAAAAACTGTTTTTT.

The V call is TRBV6-6, the J call TRBJ1-1; D uncertain. From germline, CDR1 is MNHNY and CDR2 SVGAGI (reference sequence). Trimming shortened V by 4 bases and J by 2 bases, and 8 bases separated the two germline ends. The CDR3 is 13 amino acids. The CDR3 nucleotides read TGTGCCAGCAGTTGGGCTGTTAACACTGAAGCTTTCTTT. This encodes CASSWAVNTEAFF.

In its sample, this clone was seen once. The V call is TRBV9, the J call TRBJ1-1, with D unresolved. CDR3 length: 14 amino acids. The germline gives CDR1 SGDLS, CDR2 YYNGEE. Trimming shortened V by 0 bases and J by 6 bases, and 12 bases separated the two germline ends. The CDR3 protein is CASSVAGSGSEAFF. Written as DNA, the CDR3 is TGTGCCAGCAGCGTAGCGGGTTCGGGGTCTGAAGCTTTCTTT.

The chain combines TRBV15 with TRBJ2-7, with D uncertain. Germline values: CDR1 LNHNV, CDR2 YYDKDF (reference sequence). The CDR3 has 13 residues. Trimming left V 0 bases short and J 6 bases short, with 9 bases between. The CDR3 DNA sequence: TGTGCCACCAGCAGAGATCAATTGCGCGAGCAGTACTTC. Residues: CATSRDQLREQYF.

There are many counts of this clone. The V call is TRBV3-1 (or the pseudogene TRBV3-2), the J call TRBJ1-5, with D maybe TRBD1 (5 bases). This CDR3 is 14 amino acids long. Trimming shortened V by 4 bases and J by 4 bases, and 11 bases separated the two germline ends. Germline V gives CDR1 LGHDT, CDR2 YNNKEL (reference sequence). Here the CDR3 reads CASSPDSRNQPQHF. The CDR3 DNA follows: TGTGCCAGCAGCCCCGACAGCAGGAATCAGCCCCAGCATTTT.

This clone has a single count. V gene TRBV12-3 or TRBV12-4 combines with J gene TRBJ2-4, with D possibly TRBD2 on 6 matching bases. The CDR3 totals 13 residues. With 6 bases removed from V and 8 bases from J, the gap between germline ends came to 14 bases. The CDR3 loop is CASSSGTWDIQYF. The CDR3, as DNA: TGTGCCAGCAGCTCCGGGACTTGGGACATTCAGTACTTC.

The V gene is TRBV5-5, the J gene TRBJ2-2, with 8 bases fitting TRBD2. J lost 4 bases, V lost 0 bases, and 8 bases had no gene match. This CDR3 comprises 17 residues. Germline CDR1 is SGHKS and CDR2 is YYEKEE (reference sequence). The CDR3, as DNA: TGTGCCAGCAGCTTGGCGCCGGGACTAGAGGCCACCGGGGAGCTGTTTTTT. Amino acids: CASSLAPGLEATGELFF.